This T cell receptor (beta chain) stems from a study of blood T cell repertoires in COVID-19. Participants were placed into cohorts based on the clinical history they reported. Produced via immunoSEQ multiplex PCR; TCRdb's table is partial and in-frame only. The sample contains fewer than 350,000 clones, approximately 90% of which appear only once. Germline CDR1 SEHNR, CDR2 FQNEAQ (reference sequence). The CDR3 is 15 amino acids. Trimming pared 4 bases from V and 0 bases from J, leaving 12 bases between. This rearrangement joins TRBV7-9 to TRBJ1-2; D might be TRBD1 (5 bases). Sequencing used PBMCs or T cells enriched from blood (not recorded which). This TCR derives from a woman between 40 and 50 years old with acute COVID-19. The CDR3 region has the DNA TGTGCCAGCAGCTCCCCCTCAGGGCCTAACTATGGCTACACCTTC. This encodes CASSSPSGPNYGYTF.